This TCR beta chain was captured in a study of cytomegalovirus exposure and HLA in healthy donors. General study points: Cytomegalovirus-associated TCR beta chains were listed, numbering some 170.

Healthy bone marrow donors made up the cohort. The PCR used 60 Vbeta and 13 Jbeta primers. Some clones are missing from TCRdb's copy, which holds only in-frame ones; the method was immunoSEQ multiplex PCR. The repertoire holds under 200,000 clones, with 86% as singletons. On this clone: Its matching antigen is unknown.

The CDR3 consists of 17 residues. V was shortened by 1 base and J by 1 base, with 14 bases between the two germline ends. CDR1 SGHRS and CDR2 YFSETQ come from the germline V gene. This sequence was found in a woman aged 30 to 39 in good health and CMV-seronegative. Sequences were obtained from PBMCs. J is TRBJ2-2 and V is TRBV5-1; D possibly corresponds to TRBD1 (6 bases). CDR3 protein: CASSLTPGHQNTGELFF. The CDR3 bases are TGCGCCAGCAGCTTGACCCCGGGACACCAGAACACCGGGGAGCTGTTTTTT.